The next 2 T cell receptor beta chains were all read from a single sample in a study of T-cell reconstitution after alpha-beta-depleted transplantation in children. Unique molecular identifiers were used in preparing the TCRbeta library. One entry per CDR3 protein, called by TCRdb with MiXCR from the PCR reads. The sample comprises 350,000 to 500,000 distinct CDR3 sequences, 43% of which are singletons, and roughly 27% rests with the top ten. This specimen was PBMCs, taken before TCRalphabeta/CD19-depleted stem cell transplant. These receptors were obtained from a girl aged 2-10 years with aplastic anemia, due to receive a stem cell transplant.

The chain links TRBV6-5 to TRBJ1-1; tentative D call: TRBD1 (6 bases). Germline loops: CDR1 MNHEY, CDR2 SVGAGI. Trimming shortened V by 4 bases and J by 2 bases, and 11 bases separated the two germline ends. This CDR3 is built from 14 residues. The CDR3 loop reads CASSWDTSNTEAFF. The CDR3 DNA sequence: TGTGCCAGCAGTTGGGACACCTCTAACACTGAAGCTTTCTTT.

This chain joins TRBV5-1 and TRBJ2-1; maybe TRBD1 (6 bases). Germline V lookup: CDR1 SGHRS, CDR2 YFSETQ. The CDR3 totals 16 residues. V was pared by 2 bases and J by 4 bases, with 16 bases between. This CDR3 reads CASSFLGTLAYNEQFF. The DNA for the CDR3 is TGCGCCAGCAGCTTTTTGGGGACACTCGCTTACAATGAGCAGTTCTTC.